The rows below give T cell receptor beta chains drawn from one sample of a study of blood T cell repertoires in COVID-19. Profiling relied on immunoSEQ multiplex PCR, and the TCRdb table lists in-frame clones only, not all of them. The sample includes 240,000 or so clones, around 86% of them seen just once. The sample comprised peripheral blood. These receptors all stem from a woman in her 70s with active or convalescent COVID-19. Each CDR3 is given with its conserved first and last residue. The D gene is left open where the match is weak. Size values are once, few and many counts, or a class for expanded clones, and some rows have none.

- TRBJ2-1 - TRBV11-3 CASSLSGRSDNEQFF TGTGCCAGCAGCTTATCAGGGCGGTCGGACAATGAGCAGTTCTTC
once TRBJ2-5 TRBD2 TRBV3-1/TRBV3-2 CASSQEISGGTGTQYF TGTGCCAGCAGCCAAGAGATTAGCGGGGGCACGGGGACCCAGTACTTC
- TRBJ1-2 TRBD1 TRBV10-3 CASRTGDNYGYTF TGTGCCAGCAGGACAGGGGATAACTATGGCTACACCTTC
- TRBJ2-5 - TRBV5-1 CASSSWTPGEETQYF TGCGCCAGCAGCTCATGGACTCCTGGGGAAGAGACCCAGTACTTC
- TRBJ2-1 TRBD2 TRBV19 CASSLTSGGYNEQFF TGTGCCAGTAGTTTAACTAGCGGGGGATACAATGAGCAGTTCTTC
- TRBJ2-1 - TRBV24-1 CATSGLEDPGEQFF TGTGCCACCAGTGGACTGGAAGATCCGGGTGAGCAGTTCTTC
- TRBJ1-5 - TRBV6-5 CASSYLSAGNQPQHF TGTGCCAGCAGTTACCTTTCGGCAGGGAATCAGCCCCAGCATTTT
- TRBJ2-7 - TRBV6-6 CASSTAGLSKGFF TGTGCCAGCAGTACCGCGGGACTTAGCAAGGGCTTTTTC
- TRBJ1-1 TRBD1 TRBV24-1 CATSPGQGASIMNTEAFF TGTGCCACCAGTCCTGGACAGGGGGCGAGTATCATGAACACTGAAGCTTTCTTT
- TRBJ1-3 TRBD1 TRBV10-3 CAIKPSRTGNIGNTIYF TGTGCCATCAAACCGAGCCGGACAGGGAATATTGGAAACACCATATATTTT
- TRBJ1-1 - TRBV28 CASSLSDRAEAFF TGTGCCAGCAGTTTGTCGGACAGAGCTGAAGCTTTCTTT
- TRBJ1-1 - TRBV3-1/TRBV3-2 CASSLSGNTEAFF TGTGCCAGCAGCCTTTCAGGGAACACTGAAGCTTTCTTT
- TRBJ2-2 TRBD1 TRBV7-8 CASSRGGQGRTGELFF TGTGCCAGCAGCCGAGGTGGACAGGGGAGGACCGGGGAGCTGTTTTTT
- TRBJ1-2 TRBD1 TRBV4-3 CASSQDPTGDYGYTF TGCGCCAGCAGCCAAGATCCGACAGGGGACTATGGCTACACCTTC
- TRBJ1-1 TRBD1 TRBV27 CASKPGGASATEAFF TGTGCCAGCAAACCAGGGGGCGCTTCGGCCACTGAAGCTTTCTTT
- TRBJ1-2 TRBD1 TRBV5-4 CASSLPLRQGPQGYTF TGTGCCAGCAGCTTGCCCCTACGACAGGGGCCTCAGGGCTACACCTTC
few TRBJ2-7 - TRBV10-3 CAISARGYEQYF TGTGCCATCAGTGCCCGCGGGTACGAGCAGTACTTC
- TRBJ1-1 - TRBV11-2 CASSLRPLAIEAFF TGTGCCAGCAGCTTACGCCCCCTCGCTATCGAAGCTTTCTTT
- TRBJ1-6 TRBD1 TRBV7-2 CASSLTRTGHSPLHF TGTGCCAGCAGCTTAACCCGGACAGGGCATTCACCCCTCCACTTT
- TRBJ2-5 - TRBV7-2 CASSPQGRGRETQYF TGTGCCAGCAGCCCCCAGGGGCGGGGGAGAGAGACCCAGTACTTC
- TRBJ2-3 - TRBV9 CASSVLATSTDTQYF TGTGCCAGCAGCGTCCTAGCGACTAGCACAGATACGCAGTATTTT
- TRBJ2-1 TRBD1 TRBV27 CASSLWDRGLRNEQFF TGTGCCAGCAGTTTATGGGACAGGGGGCTAAGAAATGAGCAGTTCTTC
- TRBJ2-7 - TRBV19 CASSILGRGYEQYF TGTGCCAGTAGTATTTTGGGCAGGGGCTACGAGCAGTACTTC
- TRBJ2-3 TRBD2 TRBV5-4 CASSFGGPTSGTDTQYF TGTGCCAGCAGCTTTGGGGGTCCGACTAGCGGGACAGATACGCAGTATTTT
- TRBJ1-1 - TRBV29-1 CSTRDTNTEAFF TGCAGCACCCGGGACACCAACACTGAAGCTTTCTTT
- TRBJ1-1 - TRBV10-1 CASSGGGATEAFF TGCGCCAGCAGTGGAGGGGGTGCCACTGAAGCTTTCTTT
- TRBJ1-5 - TRBV18 CASSPVHNNQPQHF TGTGCCAGCTCACCAGTGCACAACAATCAGCCCCAGCATTTT
- TRBJ1-1 - TRBV15 CATSRDLPDTEAFF TGTGCCACCAGCAGAGATCTCCCAGACACTGAAGCTTTCTTT
once TRBJ1-1 - TRBV11-2 CASSFPKGRGNTEAFF TGTGCCAGCAGTTTTCCCAAAGGTAGAGGAAACACTGAAGCTTTCTTT
- TRBJ1-5 - TRBV6-5 CASSYIAGGNQPQHF TGTGCCAGCAGTTACATAGCGGGGGGCAATCAGCCCCAGCATTTT
- TRBJ1-2 - TRBV28 CASTGGYGYTF TGTGCCAGCACCGGAGGGTATGGCTACACCTTC
- TRBJ2-7 - TRBV10-3 CAITPADSYEQYF TGTGCCATCACCCCAGCGGACTCCTACGAGCAGTACTTC
once TRBJ2-3 - TRBV12-5 CASVPFLPGTDTQYF TGTGCTAGTGTTCCTTTCCTCCCCGGCACAGATACGCAGTATTTT
- TRBJ1-5 TRBD1 TRBV7-2 CASSSLDRRQPQHF TGTGCCAGCAGCTCCTTGGACAGGCGTCAGCCCCAGCATTTT
- TRBJ1-2 TRBD1 TRBV4-3 CASSQGTGEGYTF TGCGCCAGCAGCCAAGGGACAGGGGAAGGCTACACCTTC
- TRBJ1-4 TRBD1 TRBV7-9 CASSLGQGPGTNEKLFF TGTGCCAGCAGCTTGGGACAGGGTCCGGGAACTAATGAAAAACTGTTTTTT
- TRBJ1-5 TRBD1 TRBV19 CARITPRQGGSHSNQPQHF TGTGCCAGGATCACCCCCCGACAGGGAGGATCCCATAGCAATCAGCCCCAGCATTTT
- TRBJ1-1 TRBD1 TRBV18 CASSPAGTGGFMDTEAFF TGTGCCAGCTCACCTGCCGGGACAGGGGGGTTTATGGACACTGAAGCTTTCTTT
- TRBJ2-5 TRBD2 TRBV7-2 CASSLAGLAVTGETQYF TGTGCCAGCAGCTTAGCCGGGCTAGCGGTAACGGGGGAGACCCAGTACTTC
- TRBJ1-1 - TRBV4-2 CASSQINNGGTEAFF TGTGCCAGCAGCCAAATTAACAACGGGGGGACTGAAGCTTTCTTT
- TRBJ2-5 TRBD1 TRBV19 CASSIYGTGGQETQYF TGTGCCAGTAGTATATATGGGACAGGGGGCCAAGAGACCCAGTACTTC
- TRBJ1-1 - TRBV29-1 CSVLLLRDTEAFF TGCAGCGTCCTTCTGCTTAGAGACACTGAAGCTTTCTTT
- TRBJ2-5 - TRBV12-3/TRBV12-4 CASSPQGRETQYF TGTGCCAGCAGTCCACAGGGAAGAGAGACCCAGTACTTC
- TRBJ1-1 - TRBV5-1 CASSSNTEAFF TGCGCCAGCTCCTCGAACACTGAAGCTTTCTTT
- TRBJ2-5 - TRBV19 CASSPSRLDSPTEETQYF TGTGCCAGTAGTCCCAGCAGGCTCGACAGCCCTACAGAAGAGACCCAGTACTTC
- TRBJ2-7 - TRBV7-2 CASSLRRVYSYEQYF TGTGCCAGCAGCTTAAGGCGGGTTTACTCCTACGAGCAGTACTTC
- TRBJ1-5 - TRBV4-1 CASSQAGGVVQPQHF TGCGCCAGCAGCCAAGCCGGCGGGGTAGTTCAGCCCCAGCATTTT